This T cell receptor (beta chain) was recovered during a study of cytomegalovirus exposure and HLA in healthy donors. Study outcomes and limitations: Apparent HLA restriction characterized most CMV-associated TCR beta chains in a later analysis. Analysis performed later showed TCR beta chains linked to HLA being more clonally expanded than equally common others.

Notes on this clone: Its specificity is unknown.

The PCR ran on 60 Vbeta and 13 Jbeta primers. Sequencing was performed with immunoSEQ multiplex PCR; in TCRdb, only in-frame clones are kept and a portion is missing. The sample contains 240,000 or so clones, roughly four fifths of which appear only once. The CDR3 is 13 amino acids. V was pared by 8 bases and J by 0 bases, with 8 bases between. In germline, CDR1 is SGHTA, CDR2 FQGNSA. The source material was PBMCs. This receptor was identified in a woman aged 60-75 years in good health and CMV-seropositive. The chain joins TRBV7-2 to TRBJ2-1; D is unresolved. Written as DNA, the CDR3 is TGTGCCAGCTCGGAGAGCTCCTACAATGAGCAGTTCTTC. It codes for CASSESSYNEQFF.